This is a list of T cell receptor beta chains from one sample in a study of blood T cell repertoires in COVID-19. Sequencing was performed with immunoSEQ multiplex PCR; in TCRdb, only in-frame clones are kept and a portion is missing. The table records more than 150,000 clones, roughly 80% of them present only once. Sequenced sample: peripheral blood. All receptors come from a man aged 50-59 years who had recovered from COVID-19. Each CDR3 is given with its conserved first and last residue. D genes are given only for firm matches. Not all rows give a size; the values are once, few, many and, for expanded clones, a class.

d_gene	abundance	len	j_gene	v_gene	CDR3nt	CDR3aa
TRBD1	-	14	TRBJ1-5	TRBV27	TGTGCCAGCGGCCACAGGGGGGCGGATCAGCCCCAGCATTTT	CASGHRGADQPQHF
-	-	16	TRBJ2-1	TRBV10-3	TGTGCCATCAGTGAGTCTCGGGGGAGGACCCACAATGAGCAGTTCTTC	CAISESRGRTHNEQFF
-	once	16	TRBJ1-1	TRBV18	TGTGCCAGCTCACCACTGGCGCAGGGGCTGAACACTGAAGCTTTCTTT	CASSPLAQGLNTEAFF
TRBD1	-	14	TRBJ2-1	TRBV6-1	TGTGCCAGCAGTGACCGGGACAGAAAGAATGAGCAGTTCTTC	CASSDRDRKNEQFF
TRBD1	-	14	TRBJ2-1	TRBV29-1	TGCAGCTATGTAGGGGACAGGGGTTACAATGAGCAGTTCTTC	CSYVGDRGYNEQFF
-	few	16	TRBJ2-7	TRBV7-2	TGTGCCAGCAGCTTATTACCCGCCTTTAGAGGCTACGAGCAGTACTTC	CASSLLPAFRGYEQYF
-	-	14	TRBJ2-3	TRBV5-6	TGTGCCAGCAGCTTGGCCGGGATTGCAGATACGCAGTATTTT	CASSLAGIADTQYF
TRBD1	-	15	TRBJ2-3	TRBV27	TGTGCCAGCAGGGTCCCGGGACAGGGCTTAGATACGCAGTATTTT	CASRVPGQGLDTQYF
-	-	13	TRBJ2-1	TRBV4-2	TGTGCCAGCAGCCAAGCGCGGACACCTGAGCAGTTCTTC	CASSQARTPEQFF
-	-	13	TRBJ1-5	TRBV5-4	TGTGCCAGCAGCTTTTCCCCAAATCAGCCCCAGCATTTT	CASSFSPNQPQHF
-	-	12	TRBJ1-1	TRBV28	TGTGCCAGCAGATACAGGAACACTGAAGCTTTCTTT	CASRYRNTEAFF
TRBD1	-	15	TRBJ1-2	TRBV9	TGTGCCAGCAGCGTAGGCTCAGGGGGAGCGTATGGCTACACCTTC	CASSVGSGGAYGYTF
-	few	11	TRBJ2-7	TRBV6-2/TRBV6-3	TGTGCCAGCAGTCAAATAGATGAGCAGTACTTC	CASSQIDEQYF
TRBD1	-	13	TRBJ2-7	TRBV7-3	TGTGCCAGCAGCAACGACAGGGGAGGCGAGCAGTACTTC	CASSNDRGGEQYF
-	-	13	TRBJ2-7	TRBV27	TGTGCCAGCAGTCCGAGCAATAGTGGCGAGCAGTACTTC	CASSPSNSGEQYF
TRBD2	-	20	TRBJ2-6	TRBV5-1	TGCGCCAGCAGCTTGGCCAGCTCGACTAGCGGGAGGGCCGGGGCCAACGTCCTGACTTTC	CASSLASSTSGRAGANVLTF
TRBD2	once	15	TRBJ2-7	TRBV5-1	TGCGCCAGCAGCTGGGGGGGAGCGCAGTCCTACGAGCAGTACTTC	CASSWGGAQSYEQYF
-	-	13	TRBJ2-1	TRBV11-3	TGTGCCAGCAGCTTGGGCAGAAACAATGAGCAGTTCTTC	CASSLGRNNEQFF
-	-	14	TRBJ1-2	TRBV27	TGTGCCAGCAGTTTACGTCTGTCTAACTATGGCTACACCTTC	CASSLRLSNYGYTF
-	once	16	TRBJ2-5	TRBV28	TGTGCCAGCAGTCAAGCCACCCTCGACAGATACGAGACCCAGTACTTC	CASSQATLDRYETQYF
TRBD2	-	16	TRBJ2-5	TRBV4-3	TGCGCCAGCAGCCAAGATCGGATAGGGACTAGACAGACCCAGTACTTC	CASSQDRIGTRQTQYF
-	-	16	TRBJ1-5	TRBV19	TGTGCCAGTAGTATTTGGGGCACTTATAGCAATCAGCCCCAGCATTTT	CASSIWGTYSNQPQHF
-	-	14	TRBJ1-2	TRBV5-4	TGTGCCAGCAGCGGGAGAGAGAGGGTGCAGGGCTACACCTTC	CASSGRERVQGYTF
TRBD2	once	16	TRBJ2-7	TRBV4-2	TGTGCCAGCAGCCAAGAAAGTAGCGGGACCGCCTACGAGCAGTACTTC	CASSQESSGTAYEQYF
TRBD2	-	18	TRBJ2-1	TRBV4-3	TGCGCCAGCAGCCAAGCCGTTGGTTCTAGCGGGTTCTACAATGAGCAGTTCTTC	CASSQAVGSSGFYNEQFF
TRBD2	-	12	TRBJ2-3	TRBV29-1	TGCAGCGTTAGCGGGAGCCCAGATACGCAGTATTTT	CSVSGSPDTQYF
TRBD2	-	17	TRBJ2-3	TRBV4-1	TGCGCCAGCAGCGAGACTAGCGGGAGGACTAGCACAGATACGCAGTATTTT	CASSETSGRTSTDTQYF
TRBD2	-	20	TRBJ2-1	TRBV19	TGTGCCAGTAGTCGTGGCCGTTGGCTAGCGGGCTACGCCTCCTACAATGAGCAGTTCTTC	CASSRGRWLAGYASYNEQFF
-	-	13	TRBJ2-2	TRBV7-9	TGTGCCAGCAGCTTTGACTACACCGGGGAGCTGTTTTTT	CASSFDYTGELFF
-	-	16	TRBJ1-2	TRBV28	TGTGCCAGCAGTGAAAGTGGGGAGGGATTTAACTATGGCTACACCTTC	CASSESGEGFNYGYTF
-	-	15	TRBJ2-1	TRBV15	TGTGCCACCAGCAGCTACGGTGTGTCCTACAATGAGCAGTTCTTC	CATSSYGVSYNEQFF
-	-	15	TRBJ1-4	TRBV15	TGTGCCACCAGCAGAGCCCAGGCGGGGGGTGAAAAACTGTTTTTT	CATSRAQAGGEKLFF
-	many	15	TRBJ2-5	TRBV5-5	TGTGCCAGCAGCTTGGAAGGATTAATAGCAGAGACCCAGTACTTC	CASSLEGLIAETQYF
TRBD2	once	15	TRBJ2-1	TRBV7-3	TGTGCCAGCAGCTTAACGCGGGAGGGCCACAATGAGCAGTTCTTC	CASSLTREGHNEQFF
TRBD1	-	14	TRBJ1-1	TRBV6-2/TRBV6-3	TGTGCCAGCAGTCCAGGACAGGGTGGTCGATTAGCTTTCTTT	CASSPGQGGRLAFF